These 7 T cell receptor beta chains came from one sample sequenced in a study of shared clonotypes between healthy human individuals. Data came from immunoSEQ multiplex PCR; TCRdb stores just in-frame clones and leaves some out. Of 850,000 to 1,100,000 clones in the sample, roughly 80% are singletons; the top ten hold almost 0.9%. Sequences were obtained from memory CD4+ T cells from PBMCs. Subset reported: CD45RA-negative fraction. These TCRs come from a man between 18 and 29 years old in good health. Some clones in this sample may be carry-over from other donors' samples.

This chain links TRBV5-4 with TRBJ2-5, with TRBD1 matching over 9 bases. V lost 3 bases and J lost 4; bases outside the gene matches: 10. CDR1 is SGHNT, CDR2 YYREEE, per germline (reference sequence). The CDR3 runs 16 residues. CDR3 sequence reads: CASSWGQGRMGETQYF. For the CDR3, the DNA is TGTGCCAGCAGCTGGGGACAGGGAAGAATGGGAGAGACCCAGTACTTC.

The V call is TRBV5-1, the J call TRBJ2-5; 10 nucleotides match TRBD1. The CDR3 sequence is 15 residues long. The trim removed 2 bases at V and 4 bases at J, leaving 5 bases unmatched. Germline loops: CDR1 SGHRS, CDR2 YFSETQ. The CDR3: CASSLGTGAGETQYF. Here the CDR3 DNA reads TGCGCCAGCAGCTTAGGGACAGGGGCGGGAGAGACCCAGTACTTC.

The chain recombines TRBV6-5 with TRBJ2-1, with D unresolved. The CDR3 totals 15 residues. Germline V gives CDR1 MNHEY, CDR2 SVGAGI. V was trimmed by 5 bases and J by 1 base, leaving 12 bases between them. The CDR3 DNA sequence: TGTGCCAGCAGTCCTCAGACACTTTCCTACAATGAGCAGTTCTTC. It is translated as CASSPQTLSYNEQFF.

About this clone itself: The sample holds other DNA sequences that translate to the same CDR3. The DNA of the CDR3 is TGTGCCAGCTCACCAGGGGGGGATCAGCCCCAGCATTTT. Protein sequence: CASSPGGDQPQHF. V and J are TRBV18 and TRBJ1-5, with TRBD1 as a possible D gene (5 bases). The CDR3 runs to 13 residues. Per the germline V gene, CDR1 is KGHSH and CDR2 is LQKENI. The ends were cut back, 2 bases at V and 5 bases at J, with 7 bases in the middle.

About this clone: This may arise from a read error, as a much more abundant clone is one base away. The chain has TRBV5-1 and TRBJ2-3; 10 bases fit TRBD2. The CDR3 consists of 14 residues. The germline V gene has CDR1 SGHRS and CDR2 YFSETQ. With V trimmed by 4 bases and J by 4 bases, 3 bases remained unmatched. The CDR3 spells CASSNSGRPDTQYF. For the CDR3, the DNA is TGCGCCAGCAGCAATAGCGGGAGGCCAGATACGCAGTATTTT.

Only one count was recorded for this clone. The gene calls are TRBV10-3 and TRBJ1-6, with D tentatively TRBD1 (6 bases). The CDR3 is made up of 13 amino acids. Trimming took off 10 bases at V and 5 bases at J, with 12 bases between the two ends. From germline, CDR1 is ENHRY and CDR2 SYGVKD. The CDR3 spells CATSRQDNSPLHF. The CDR3 DNA is TGTGCCACCTCACGACAGGATAATTCACCCCTCCACTTT.

Comment on this clone: One junction end disagrees with the germline gene, perhaps due to a read error. This chain connects TRBV5-4 to TRBJ2-5; 7 positions match TRBD1. The CDR3 has 16 residues. Germline assignment: CDR1 SGHNT and CDR2 YYREEE (reference sequence). CDR3 coding DNA: TGTGCCAGCAGCTTGGGTTTAGGGCAGGGGGAAGAGACCAAGTACTTC. It codes for CASSLGLGQGEETKYF.